The 20 T cell receptor beta chains below all came from one sample that was sequenced in a study of T cells after yellow fever vaccination. TCRdb passed the 5' RACE reads through MiXCR, listing each CDR3 protein once. The sample has approximately 250,000 distinct CDR3 sequences; around 4.9% are singletons. This specimen was CD4+ T cells sorted from PBMCs, taken on the day of the yellow fever booster vaccination. The source of these receptors is a man younger than 35 who received the YFV17D yellow fever vaccine.

This chain uses TRBV19 with TRBJ1-2; no reliable D call. The length of the CDR3 is 14 residues. Trimming stripped 6 bases from V and 2 bases from J, with 13 bases between. Germline V gene data show CDR1 as LNHDA and CDR2 as SQIVND (reference sequence). The CDR3 region has the DNA TGTGCCAGTAGATCCTCGAGGGAGAACTATGGCTACACCTTC. This encodes CASRSSRENYGYTF.

This clonotype was seen a handful of times. This chain links TRBV7-2 with TRBJ2-2; D call uncertain. The CDR3 runs 13 residues. The V end lost 5 bases, the J end lost 8 bases, and 12 bases lay between the germline ends. Germline CDR1 is SGHTA and CDR2 is FQGNSA. The CDR3 is CASSPQWGGELFF. CDR3 coding DNA: TGTGCCAGCAGCCCCCAATGGGGAGGGGAGCTGTTTTTT.

This clonotype has ten or more counts. The chain carries TRBV12-3 or TRBV12-4 and TRBJ1-1; D unclear. V was trimmed by 3 bases and J by 1 base, leaving 6 bases between them. This CDR3 spans 13 amino acids. The CDR3 region has the DNA TGTGCCAGCAGTTTCAGTCCGAACACTGAAGCTTTCTTT. Protein: CASSFSPNTEAFF.

The V call is TRBV20-1, the J call TRBJ1-2; TRBD1 agrees at 9 bases. V trimming: 6 bases; J trimming: 6 bases; junction bases outside the gene matches: 2. The CDR3 is 11 amino acids. Germline V gene sequence: CDR1 DFQATT, CDR2 SNEGSKA (reference sequence). DNA of the CDR3: TGCAGTGCGAGGGACAGGGATGGCTACACCTTC. Encoded protein: CSARDRDGYTF.

The table lists this clonotype with many counts. The rearrangement links TRBV7-8 to TRBJ1-5; 7 positions agree with TRBD1. Germline CDR1 reads SGHVS; CDR2 reads FQNEAQ. The CDR3 is made up of 15 amino acids. Trimming cost V 4 bases and J 3 bases; bases outside gene matches: 6. The CDR3 spells CASSSRDSPNQPQHF. The CDR3 DNA follows: TGTGCCAGCAGCTCGCGGGACAGCCCCAATCAGCCCCAGCATTTT.

This sequence joins TRBV6-6 and TRBJ1-4; TRBD1 is a possible D gene (6 bases). The germline CDR1 and CDR2 sequences are MNHNY and SVGAGI (reference sequence). The CDR3 sequence is 14 residues long. Trimming removed 2 bases from V and 5 bases from J, with 9 bases in between. DNA of the CDR3: TGTGCCAGCAGTTACGAGGACAGCAATGAAAAACTGTTTTTT. Protein: CASSYEDSNEKLFF.

This clonotype appeared a few times. J is TRBJ1-5 and V is TRBV7-9; 8 bases line up with TRBD1. Losses at the gene ends were 4 bases for V and 10 bases for J; bases not matched to a gene: 9. Germline V gene data show CDR1 as SEHNR and CDR2 as FQNEAQ (reference sequence). The CDR3 loop spans 14 amino acids. The CDR3 here is CASSYGQGLGPQHF. The CDR3 DNA sequence: TGTGCCAGCAGCTACGGACAGGGCCTCGGCCCCCAGCATTTT.

In its sample, this clonotype was seen a few times. The chain combines TRBV25-1 with TRBJ2-2, with a tentative D call TRBD1 (5 bases). From germline, CDR1 is MGHDK and CDR2 SYGVNS. CDR3 length: 14 residues. Trimming cost V 9 bases and J 2 bases, with 13 bases left between them. The CDR3 DNA reads TGTGCCAGTCGTCGTCAGGGTAACACCGGGGAGCTGTTTTTT. This encodes CASRRQGNTGELFF.

This clonotype occurred many times. The chain is built from TRBV12-5 and TRBJ2-3; the D gene is possibly TRBD2 (5 bases). The germline V and J ends were trimmed by 8 bases and 2 bases, with 17 bases remaining between them. Germline V CDR1 and CDR2: LGHNT, FRNRAP. The CDR3 contains 15 residues. The CDR3 reads CASHREPTSTDTQYF. The CDR3 nucleotides are TGTGCTAGTCATAGGGAGCCAACCTCCACAGATACGCAGTATTTT. Filled out from reference TRBV12-5 and TRBJ2-3, the complete variable domain reads DARVTQTPRHKVTEMGQEVTMRCQPILGHNTVFWYRQTMMQGLELLAYFRNRAPLDDSGMPKDRFSAEMPDATLATLKIQPSEPRDSAVYFCASHREPTSTDTQYFGPGTRLTVL.

Comment on this clonotype: Its ends do not fully match the called genes, so a read error is possible. V usage is TRBV7-2 and J usage is TRBJ1-2; D is undetermined. This CDR3 has 13 residues. Germline-derived CDR1 and CDR2 are SGHTA and FQGNSA. The CDR3 region has the DNA TGTGCCAGCAGCGCGGGGTGGGCCACAGACCCACACTTC. Translated, it gives CASSAGWATDPHF.

This clonotype was seen a handful of times. The rearrangement links TRBV12-3 or TRBV12-4 to TRBJ2-1, with D perhaps TRBD2 (6 bases). V lost 9 bases to trimming and J lost 5 bases, with 11 bases between them. The CDR3 totals 12 residues. The CDR3 nucleotides are TGTGCCAGTACGGGGGATGACAATGAGCAGTTCTTC. Translation gives CASTGDDNEQFF.

The chain couples TRBV7-2 to TRBJ1-4, with 7 positions matching TRBD1. The ends lost 3 bases at V and 5 bases at J; junction bases unmatched: 6. CDR1 SGHTA and CDR2 FQGNSA come from the germline V gene. This CDR3 comprises 15 residues. The CDR3 loop reads CASSFNGGGNEKLFF. The DNA of the CDR3 is TGTGCCAGCAGCTTTAATGGAGGGGGCAATGAAAAACTGTTTTTT.

The V gene is TRBV7-2, the J gene TRBJ1-4, with TRBD1 as a possible D gene (6 bases). V shed 3 bases and J shed 8 bases, with 13 bases lying between them. The V gene's germline CDR1 is SGHTA and CDR2 FQGNSA. There are 14 residues in the CDR3. The CDR3 DNA is TGTGCCAGCAGCTTCGGACAGTCCCCCGAAAAACTGTTTTTT. Encoded protein: CASSFGQSPEKLFF.

The chain combines TRBV20-1 with TRBJ1-5; D gene unclear. Between the trimmed V and J ends, which lost 3 bases and 5 bases, there was a span of 14 bases. Germline CDR1 reads DFQATT; CDR2 reads SNEGSKA (reference sequence). The CDR3 totals 14 residues. The CDR3, as DNA: TGCAGTGCTAGTGTGGCGGGGAAGGATCAGCCCCAGCATTTT. The encoded protein is CSASVAGKDQPQHF.

This clonotype was detected a few times. The chain recombines TRBV30 with TRBJ1-2; D is unclear. The V gene lost 4 bases and the J gene lost 0 bases, with 3 bases spanning the gap. Germline values: CDR1 GTSNPN, CDR2 SVGIG (reference sequence). There are 11 residues in the CDR3. The CDR3 here is CAWTTNYGYTF. For the CDR3, the DNA is TGTGCCTGGACGACTAACTATGGCTACACCTTC.

The chain carries TRBV12-3 or TRBV12-4 and TRBJ2-2; D possibly uses TRBD1 or TRBD2 (6 bases each). The CDR3 totals 17 residues. V was cut by 0 bases and J by 0 bases, with 11 bases left in between. The CDR3, as DNA: TGTGCCAGCAGTTTAGCGTGGGGGGCAACGAACACCGGGGAGCTGTTTTTT. Translating gives CASSLAWGATNTGELFF.

This clonotype was seen a few times. The rearrangement links TRBV5-1 to TRBJ2-4, with D hard to call. CDR3 length: 13 amino acids. Germline lookup yields CDR1 SGHRS and CDR2 YFSETQ. V lost 1 base and J 8 bases, leaving 10 bases between the germline ends. The CDR3 here is CASSLWGSDIQYF. CDR3 coding DNA: TGCGCCAGCAGCTTGTGGGGTTCCGACATTCAGTACTTC.

In this sample, this clonotype turned up a few times. Here the CDR3 reads CASSLFAGAYYNEQFF. The CDR3 bases are TGTGCCAGCAGCTTGTTCGCGGGGGCATACTACAATGAGCAGTTCTTC. The chain uses TRBV5-6 and TRBJ2-1; perhaps TRBD2 as D (7 bases). The CDR3 is made up of 16 amino acids. Germline values: CDR1 SGHDT, CDR2 YYEEEE. Trimming removed 1 base at V and 3 bases at J, with 14 bases between.

This clonotype was counted only a few times. One junction end does not reproduce the germline sequence, and a read error may be involved. The chain recombines TRBV10-2 with TRBJ2-3; D remains unclear. The length of the CDR3 is 13 residues. CDR1 and CDR2 (germline): WSHSY, SAAADI. CDR3: CASTPFIGDTQYF. The CDR3 region has the DNA TGCGCCAGCACACCCTTTATTGGGGATACACAGTATTTT.

The rearrangement joins TRBV7-2 to TRBJ1-3, with a possible D match to TRBD1 (5 bases). The V and J ends lost 3 bases and 4 bases respectively, with 19 bases between them. Germline CDR1 and CDR2: SGHTA and FQGNSA. This CDR3 spans 17 amino acids. DNA of the CDR3: TGTGCCAGCAGCTTTTCAGGGTTTCCCCGGGTAGGAAACACCATATATTTT. Translated, it gives CASSFSGFPRVGNTIYF.